Only a few counts were recorded for the clone carrying this T cell receptor delta chain. These data originate in a study of gamma-delta chains in newborns, infants, children. Study at large: Microbial exposure reportedly drives polyclonal innate γδ T cell expansion after birth.

This CDR3 spans 20 amino acids. The junction had 21 bases not matched to a gene; V was cut back by 2 bases and J by 4 bases. The germline CDR1 and CDR2 sequences are NSMFDY and ISSIKDK. TCRdb reprocessed the reads through CATT. The data contain some 11,000 delta-chain clones, roughly 9% of them singletons. Specimen: blood. The source of this sequence is a child who was a newborn, infant or young child, either healthy, febrile or measles-vaccinated (not recorded which). V usage is TRAV29/DV5 and J usage is TRDJ1, with 12 bases matching TRDD3. CDR3 sequence reads: CAARRTSYQSGGYAFDKLIF. DNA for the CDR3: TGTGCAGCAAGACGTACCTCCTACCAGTCTGGGGGATACGCTTTCGATAAACTCATCTTT.